One sample yielded the 9 T cell receptor beta chains listed below, sequenced in a study of blood T cell repertoires in COVID-19 (dated by TCRdb to 2019 to 2021). The receptor library was made with the immunoSEQ multiplex PCR assay. TCRdb limited this immuneACCESS table to in-frame rearrangements with V and J called. A share of clones is missing; checked studies link under half to unresolved V genes, and the rest is unexplained. This sample comprises some 250,000 clones, more than 75% of them detected only once. The ten top clones hold more than 0.95% of the sample. Sequenced: peripheral blood. The receptors here all came from a woman in her forties who had recovered from COVID-19.

CDR3 protein: CASSLAYEQYF. The CDR3 coding sequence is TGCGCCAGCAGCCTCGCCTACGAGCAGTACTTC. The rearrangement joins TRBV5-1 to TRBJ2-7; no definite D call. V was cut by 4 bases and J by 2 bases, with 4 bases left in between. Per germline, CDR1 SGHRS and CDR2 YFSETQ. The CDR3 consists of 11 residues.

The V gene is TRBV10-2, the J gene TRBJ1-5, with D maybe TRBD1 (6 bases). Germline CDR1 and CDR2: WSHSY and SAAADI. Trimming stripped 9 bases from V and 0 bases from J, with 18 bases between. The CDR3 sequence is 16 residues long. This CDR3 reads CASKGHDFISNQPQHF. The CDR3 DNA reads TGCGCCAGTAAGGGACACGATTTTATTAGCAATCAGCCCCAGCATTTT.

The rearrangement joins TRBV30 to TRBJ2-2, with D tentatively TRBD2 (6 bases). Germline V CDR1 and CDR2: GTSNPN, SVGIG (reference sequence). Trimming left V 0 bases short and J 4 bases short, with 15 bases between. There are 16 residues in the CDR3. CDR3 in amino acids: CAWSVVASALTGELFF. CDR3 in DNA: TGTGCCTGGAGTGTGGTAGCTAGCGCACTCACCGGGGAGCTGTTTTTT.

The CDR3 here is CASSLGASSYNEQFF. For the CDR3, the DNA is TGTGCCAGCAGCTTGGGAGCGTCCTCCTACAATGAGCAGTTCTTC. The V and J genes are TRBV5-4 and TRBJ2-1; D unresolved. Germline V CDR1 and CDR2: SGHNT, YYREEE (reference sequence). The CDR3 spans 15 residues. V was trimmed by 0 bases and J by 0 bases, leaving 7 bases between them.

This clone was detected once. The DNA of the CDR3 is TGTGCCAGCAGTGAAGCGAGACTTCTAAATGAGCAGTTCTTC. It encodes CASSEARLLNEQFF. This rearrangement joins TRBV2 to TRBJ2-1; D gene uncertain. The CDR3 totals 14 residues. V lost 0 bases to trimming and J lost 7 bases, with 10 bases between them. Germline V gene data show CDR1 as SNHLY and CDR2 as FYNNEI.

This CDR3 reads CASTFGTGDGRYGYTF. Written as DNA, the CDR3 is TGCGCCAGCACTTTCGGGACAGGCGACGGTCGCTATGGCTACACCTTC. The rearrangement joins TRBV10-2 to TRBJ1-2; 8 positions agree with TRBD1. With 7 bases clipped from V and 4 bases from J, the junction kept 14 bases outside the gene matches. Germline V CDR1 and CDR2: WSHSY, SAAADI. This CDR3 region has 16 residues.

The chain is built from TRBV3-1 (or the pseudogene TRBV3-2) and TRBJ1-2; 9 bases fit TRBD1. The germline V gene has CDR1 LGHDT and CDR2 YNNKEL (reference sequence). This CDR3 region has 17 residues. V gave up 4 bases and J gave up 8 bases; unmatched junction bases: 17. The CDR3: CASSRDDRGTPWGGYTF. The CDR3 bases are TGTGCCAGCAGCCGGGACGACAGGGGGACCCCATGGGGCGGCTACACCTTC.

The genes are TRBV11-2 and TRBJ2-3; 9 nucleotides align to TRBD2. V dropped 3 bases and J dropped 6; count of bases not matched to a gene: 7. This CDR3 is built from 15 residues. From germline, CDR1 is SGHAT and CDR2 FQNNGV. CDR3 coding DNA: TGTGCCAGCAGCTTTAGCGGGAGTGGGTCGGATACGCAGTATTTT. This sequence encodes CASSFSGSGSDTQYF.

This chain links TRBV10-1 with TRBJ1-2, with a possible D match to TRBD1 (5 bases). The V end lost 3 bases, the J end lost 5 bases, and 25 bases lay between the germline ends. The CDR3 loop spans 18 amino acids. CDR1 is WNHNN and CDR2 is SYGVQD in the germline V gene (reference sequence). The CDR3 DNA reads as TGCGCCAGCAGTGACCAGAAACCTGTCCCGGGGACTCTATATGGCTACACCTTC. Protein: CASSDQKPVPGTLYGYTF.